This T cell receptor (beta chain) was found in a study of T-cell reconstitution after alpha-beta-depleted transplantation in children. TCRbeta library preparation incorporated unique molecular identifiers. From the PCR reads, TCRdb called clonotypes with MiXCR, one entry per CDR3 protein. The sample records over 15,000 distinct CDR3 sequences, under 15% being singletons. Germline CDR1 reads SGHTS; CDR2 reads YDEGEE. This CDR3 has 15 amino acids. With V trimmed by 2 bases and J by 3 bases, 3 bases remained unmatched. Findings of the study overall: For some patients, TCRbeta diversity was high at day 60 because of recipient T cells and thymic progenitors that survived.

This clonotype came up many times. Its antigen is not known. This clonotype was sampled from a boy under two years old who had a stem cell transplant for Wiskott-Aldrich syndrome, so the T cells may come from the graft donor. The V call is TRBV5-8, the J call TRBJ2-2; 8 bases fit TRBD2. Sequenced here: PBMCs, mostly from graft donor cells, sampled 180 days after TCRalphabeta/CD19-depleted stem cell transplant. CDR3 nucleotides: TGTGCCAGCAGCTTTGCTAGCGGGTACACCGGGGAGCTGTTTTTT. Residues: CASSFASGYTGELFF.